One and the same sample provided the 24 T cell receptor beta chains below, sequenced in a study of identifying expanded T cells in peripheral blood. Clones were sequenced by immunoSEQ multiplex PCR, and TCRdb holds only the in-frame ones, with some missing. The table has 90,000 to 100,000 clones, about 90% seen once. Sequencing was done on a sample of blood. The receptor set was obtained from a person between 18 and 70 years old in good health.

The chain links TRBV5-1 to TRBJ2-7, with 8 bases fitting TRBD1. The V segment lost 3 bases and the J segment 2 bases; nucleotides outside the gene matches: 13. Per the germline V gene, CDR1 is SGHRS and CDR2 is YFSETQ. The CDR3 covers 17 residues. CDR3: CASSSQPAGQGTYEQYF. The CDR3 nucleotides read TGCGCCAGCAGCTCTCAACCAGCAGGACAGGGAACCTACGAGCAGTACTTC.

This chain links TRBV7-9 with TRBJ1-2; D call uncertain. Trimming stripped 6 bases from V and 2 bases from J, with 10 bases between. The germline CDR1 and CDR2 sequences are SEHNR and FQNEAQ (reference sequence). There are 13 residues in the CDR3. As DNA, the CDR3 is TGTGCCAGCAGTCAAGACACAAACTATGGCTACACCTTC. Amino acid sequence: CASSQDTNYGYTF.

The V call is TRBV10-1, the J call TRBJ2-1; 11 bases line up with TRBD1. CDR1 WNHNN and CDR2 SYGVQD come from the germline V gene (reference sequence). This CDR3 spans 17 amino acids. The V gene end was trimmed by 4 bases and the J gene end by 6 bases; junction bases not matched to a gene: 11. CDR3 amino acids: CASSAGPGTGGSNEQFF. The CDR3 DNA is TGCGCCAGCAGTGCCGGACCCGGGACAGGGGGTTCCAATGAGCAGTTCTTC.

V is TRBV7-3 and J is TRBJ2-3, with 9 bases matching TRBD2. Losses at the gene ends were 1 base for V and 2 bases for J; bases not matched to a gene: 1. The CDR3 consists of 15 residues. CDR1 and CDR2 from the germline V gene are SGHTA and FQGTGA. The CDR3 sequence: CASSLIAGVTDTQYF. The CDR3 DNA is TGTGCCAGCAGCTTAATAGCGGGAGTCACAGATACGCAGTATTTT.

CDR3 sequence: CASSPLGAEQYF. The CDR3 DNA sequence: TGTGCCAGCTCACCACTAGGGGCTGAGCAGTACTTC. The chain employs TRBV18 and TRBJ2-7, with D possibly matching TRBD1 (5 bases). The CDR3 length is 12 residues. Trimming took 1 base from V and 7 from J, leaving 8 bases between them. The germline V gene has CDR1 KGHSH and CDR2 LQKENI.

The CDR3 protein is CASSSGLVNTGELFF. In DNA, the CDR3 is TGTGCCAGCTCATCGGGACTAGTGAACACCGGGGAGCTGTTTTTT. This rearrangement joins TRBV18 to TRBJ2-2, with 8 bases matching TRBD2. Germline loops: CDR1 KGHSH, CDR2 LQKENI. The length of the CDR3 is 15 residues. Trimming cost V 5 bases and J 1 base; bases outside gene matches: 3.

This clone appeared a single time. V usage is TRBV10-1 and J usage is TRBJ2-3; D possibly corresponds to TRBD2 (7 bases). V was clipped by 3 bases and J by 2 bases, with 12 bases between them. Germline V lookup: CDR1 WNHNN, CDR2 SYGVQD (reference sequence). The CDR3 spans 15 residues. The CDR3 DNA is TGCGCCAGCAGTGACCGAGGGGGGGTCACAGATACGCAGTATTTT. Its protein is CASSDRGGVTDTQYF.

The chain couples TRBV5-1 to TRBJ2-5; D might be TRBD2 (6 bases). V shed 4 bases and J shed 5 bases, with 12 bases lying between them. This CDR3 comprises 13 residues. Germline loops: CDR1 SGHRS, CDR2 YFSETQ. The CDR3 here is CASSPEGGETQYF. The CDR3 coding sequence is TGCGCCAGCAGCCCGGAGGGTGGGGAGACCCAGTACTTC.

The sample holds one count of this clone. V usage is TRBV4-2 and J usage is TRBJ1-4; TRBD1 matches 11 bases. The junction had 4 bases not matched to a gene; V was cut back by 0 bases and J by 7 bases. The germline V gene has CDR1 LGHNA and CDR2 YNFKEQ. The CDR3 totals 16 residues. CDR3 amino acids: CASSQDRGQGGEKLFF. The CDR3 DNA reads TGTGCCAGCAGCCAAGATAGGGGACAGGGGGGTGAAAAACTGTTTTTT.

The chain uses TRBV28 and TRBJ1-4; a possible D gene is TRBD1 (6 bases). With 2 bases removed from V and 7 bases from J, the gap between germline ends came to 14 bases. This CDR3 is built from 15 residues. Germline V CDR1 and CDR2: MDHEN, SYDVKM. The CDR3 DNA reads as TGTGCCAGCAGTTTAGAACCGGGGGCGGGTGAAAAACTGTTTTTT. Its protein is CASSLEPGAGEKLFF.

This clone showed up just once. The chain joins TRBV6-5 to TRBJ1-1; 11 bases align to TRBD1. Per germline, CDR1 MNHEY and CDR2 SVGAGI. V trimming: 6 bases; J trimming: 5 bases; junction bases outside the gene matches: 2. This CDR3 is 13 amino acids long. CDR3 nucleotides: TGTGCCAGCAGAGGACAGGGGGCGACTGAAGCTTTCTTT. Encoded protein: CASRGQGATEAFF.

This clone was counted once. This CDR3 reads CASSLVGGLPANYGYTF. The DNA for the CDR3 is TGTGCCAGCAGTTTGGTTGGGGGATTGCCAGCTAACTATGGCTACACCTTC. This chain joins TRBV27 and TRBJ1-2; D might be TRBD1 (5 bases). The V gene's germline CDR1 is MNHEY and CDR2 SMNVEV (reference sequence). The CDR3 sequence is 17 residues long. Trimming removed 3 bases from V and 0 bases from J, with 17 bases in between.

This rearrangement joins TRBV30 to TRBJ2-1; possibly TRBD2 for D (6 bases). The ends were cut back, 0 bases at V and 9 bases at J, with 24 bases in the middle. Germline CDR1 is GTSNPN and CDR2 is SVGIG (reference sequence). CDR3 length: 17 residues. CDR3 in amino acids: CAWSVYGTGGLLVEQFF. In DNA, the CDR3 is TGTGCCTGGAGTGTATATGGGACTGGAGGACTACTTGTTGAGCAGTTCTTC. Together with reference TRBV30 and TRBJ2-1, the CDR3 gives the full variable domain: SQTIHQWPATLVQPVGSPLSLECTVEGTSNPNLYWYRQAAGRGLQLLFYSVGIGQISSEVPQNLSASRPQDRQFILSSKKLLLSDSGFYLCAWSVYGTGGLLVEQFFGPGTRLTVL.

The chain couples TRBV5-1 to TRBJ2-7; D is unresolved. Trimming pared 4 bases from V and 7 bases from J, leaving 15 bases between. CDR1 and CDR2 from the germline V gene are SGHRS and YFSETQ. CDR3 length: 13 amino acids. In nucleotides, the CDR3 is TGCGCCAGCAGCCCAAGGTTGAATGGTGAGCAGTACTTC. Translated: CASSPRLNGEQYF.

This clone appeared once. The chain links TRBV13 to TRBJ2-7; D gene uncertain. The V end lost 2 bases, the J end lost 1 base, and 12 bases lay between the germline ends. Germline V gene sequence: CDR1 PRHDT, CDR2 FYEKMQ (reference sequence). The CDR3 length is 15 residues. For the CDR3, the DNA is TGTGCCAGCAGCTTAACAGCCTCTTTGTCCTACGAGCAGTACTTC. Its protein product is CASSLTASLSYEQYF.

The V and J genes are TRBV7-3 and TRBJ2-1; D call uncertain. The CDR3 totals 14 residues. Germline CDR1 SGHTA, CDR2 FQGTGA. The germline V and J ends were trimmed by 1 base and 4 bases, with 8 bases remaining between them. CDR3 sequence: CASSLINGYNEQFF. The CDR3 nucleotides read TGTGCCAGCAGCTTAATCAACGGATACAATGAGCAGTTCTTC.

This chain joins TRBV6-5 and TRBJ2-7; tentatively, D is TRBD1 (6 bases). Germline CDR1 MNHEY, CDR2 SVGAGI. The CDR3 runs 14 residues. V was cut by 7 bases and J by 4 bases, with 17 bases left in between. As DNA, the CDR3 is TGTGCCAGCAAGCCAAACAGGGATTGGTACGAGCAGTACTTC. Its protein product is CASKPNRDWYEQYF.

This clone was counted once. The chain recombines TRBV9 with TRBJ2-2; D might be TRBD2 (5 bases). The germline V gene encodes CDR1 SGDLS and CDR2 YYNGEE. CDR3 length: 16 residues. V was trimmed by 4 bases and J by 1 base, leaving 14 bases between them. This chain's CDR3 is CASSRAGVGNTGELFF. The CDR3 DNA sequence: TGTGCCAGCAGCCGAGCCGGGGTTGGGAACACCGGGGAGCTGTTTTTT. The whole variable domain, remainder taken from reference TRBV9 and TRBJ2-2, is DSGVTQTPKHLITATGQRVTLRCSPRSGDLSVYWYQQSLDQGLQFLIQYYNGEERAKGNILERFSAQQFPDLHSELNLSSLELGDSALYFCASSRAGVGNTGELFFGEGSRLTVL.

The chain is built from TRBV2 and TRBJ2-2; no clear D. V lost 5 bases and J 7 bases, leaving 8 bases between the germline ends. Germline V gene data show CDR1 as SNHLY and CDR2 as FYNNEI. The CDR3 is 12 amino acids. The CDR3 is CASSNLGGELFF. The DNA for the CDR3 is TGTGCCAGCAGTAACCTAGGCGGGGAGCTGTTTTTT.

V and J are TRBV29-1 and TRBJ1-4; D is ambiguous. The V gene's germline CDR1 is SQVTM and CDR2 ANQGSEA. Trimming left V 4 bases short and J 4 bases short, with 7 bases between. CDR3 length: 12 amino acids. The CDR3 bases are TGCAGCGTTGGCTCACTTAATGAAAAACTGTTTTTT. It yields the protein CSVGSLNEKLFF.

J is TRBJ1-2 and V is TRBV5-6, with 9 bases aligning to TRBD1. The V segment lost 0 bases and the J segment 7 bases; nucleotides outside the gene matches: 7. CDR1 SGHDT and CDR2 YYEEEE come from the germline V gene. The CDR3 spans 15 residues. CDR3 sequence (DNA): TGTGCCAGCAGCTTGGAGGGACAGGGTCATTTTGGCTACACCTTC. Its protein is CASSLEGQGHFGYTF.

The chain couples TRBV7-3 to TRBJ1-1; TRBD1 is a possible D gene (6 bases). Deletions cut 5 bases from V and 1 base from J, with 8 bases between. The CDR3 has 13 amino acids. Per germline, CDR1 SGHTA and CDR2 FQGTGA. CDR3 sequence: CASSKQGNTEAFF. CDR3 nucleotides: TGTGCCAGCAGCAAACAGGGGAACACTGAAGCTTTCTTT.

This sequence joins TRBV6-1 and TRBJ2-1; TRBD2 aligns across 10 bases. Trimming cost V 10 bases and J 4 bases; bases outside gene matches: 10. The CDR3 runs 15 residues. CDR1 MNHNS and CDR2 SASEGT come from the germline V gene. In DNA form, the CDR3 reads TGTGCCATCAGCTTCCTAGCGGGAGAGTACAATGAGCAGTTCTTC. Translated: CAISFLAGEYNEQFF.

V is TRBV28 and J is TRBJ1-3; D uncertain. CDR3 size: 12 residues. Germline V CDR1 and CDR2: MDHEN, SYDVKM. V was pared by 7 bases and J by 4 bases, with 8 bases between. CDR3 sequence: CASTNAGNTIYF. CDR3 nucleotides: TGTGCCAGCACCAATGCGGGAAACACCATATATTTT.